These T cell receptor beta chains were read from a single sample in a study of shared clonotypes between healthy human individuals. TCRdb keeps only in-frame clones here, not all; method: immunoSEQ multiplex PCR. The sample lists approximately 840,000 clones, about 96% occurring once. Material for sequencing was naive CD8+ T cells sorted from blood. These receptor sequences come from a man younger than 45 in good health. The CDR3 runs from the conserved cysteine through the conserved F or W. The D gene is left open where the match is weak.

V,D,J,CDR3,DNA
TRBV27,TRBD1,TRBJ2-7,CASSFMWDRDEQYF,TGTGCCAGCAGCTTTATGTGGGACAGAGACGAGCAGTACTTC
TRBV27,.,TRBJ2-3,CASSLFSLASTDTQYF,TGTGCCAGCAGTTTATTCTCCCTAGCGAGCACAGATACGCAGTATTTT
TRBV29-1,.,TRBJ1-1,CSVLSTPAFF,TGCAGCGTGCTGTCGACCCCAGCTTTCTTT
TRBV7-9,TRBD2,TRBJ2-7,CASSLTTSGSYEQYF,TGTGCCAGCAGCTTAACAACTAGCGGGAGTTACGAGCAGTACTTC
TRBV7-9,.,TRBJ1-4,CASSYAGRGNEKLFF,TGTGCCAGCAGCTACGCCGGCCGGGGGAATGAAAAACTGTTTTTT
TRBV19,.,TRBJ2-7,CASSIGGEVYEQYF,TGTGCCAGTAGTATAGGCGGGGAAGTCTACGAGCAGTACTTC
TRBV27,.,TRBJ2-7,CASSQTTGYEQYF,TGTGCCAGCAGCCAGACGACCGGATACGAGCAGTACTTC
TRBV7-2,.,TRBJ2-2,CASSLAGGRTGELFF,TGTGCCAGCAGCCTTGCGGGTGGCCGGACCGGGGAGCTGTTTTTT
TRBV14,.,TRBJ1-1,CASSQDIPPWEAFF,TGTGCCAGCAGCCAAGATATCCCCCCTTGGGAAGCTTTCTTT
TRBV29-1,.,TRBJ2-7,CSVGLAGRYEQYF,TGCAGCGTGGGTTTAGCCGGACGCTACGAGCAGTACTTC
TRBV4-1,TRBD2,TRBJ2-7,CASSQDSTSGSVLYYEQYF,TGCGCCAGCAGCCAAGATTCGACTAGCGGGAGTGTATTGTACTACGAGCAGTACTTC
TRBV27,.,TRBJ2-7,CASRDVFEQYF,TGTGCCAGTCGGGACGTCTTCGAGCAGTACTTC